Each of the 20 T cell receptor beta chains below was sequenced from the same sample in a study of PD-1 blockade in classical Hodgkin lymphoma. Time point reported: cycle 4 day 1 (C4D1), after more than five weeks of nivolumab. Brentuximab vedotin exposure varied, and every patient relapsed after autologous stem cell transplantation. The assay was immunoSEQ multiplex PCR, and TCRdb's table has in-frame clones only and misses some. The sample includes approximately 10,000 clones, approximately 87% seen only once; the top ten take roughly 20%. Sample: peripheral blood mononuclear cells (PBMCs), taken before the fourth cycle of nivolumab. Receptors were obtained from a human donor with classical Hodgkin lymphoma.

The chain is built from TRBV29-1 and TRBJ2-4; TRBD2 matches 9 bases. Germline V gene lookup returns CDR1 SQVTM and CDR2 ANQGSEA. V shed 8 bases, J shed 5 bases, and the junction held 10 bases outside the gene matches. The CDR3 has 14 amino acids. The CDR3 spells CSTFRLAGENIQYF. The CDR3 region has the DNA TGCAGCACCTTTCGATTAGCGGGGGAAAACATTCAGTACTTC.

The J gene is TRBJ2-7, the V gene TRBV9, with a possible D match to TRBD1 (6 bases). The CDR3 is made up of 15 amino acids. The ends were cut back, 4 bases at V and 2 bases at J, with 16 bases in the middle. Germline V lookup: CDR1 SGDLS, CDR2 YYNGEE. The CDR3 coding sequence is TGTGCCAGCAGCACCCAACAGGGACCCGCCTACGAGCAGTACTTC. The encoded protein is CASSTQQGPAYEQYF.

V and J are TRBV7-2 and TRBJ1-6; 7 bases are shared with TRBD1. Trimming at V came to 4 bases and at J to 10 bases, leaving 7 bases not matched to a gene. CDR3 length equals 14 residues. Germline CDR1 is SGHTA and CDR2 is FQGNSA. CDR3 coding DNA: TGTGCCAGCAGCTACGACAGGGAGTACTCACCCCTCCACTTT. Translation: CASSYDREYSPLHF.

This clone showed up just a few times. The V gene is TRBV28, the J gene TRBJ1-1; D is ambiguous. Germline V gene data show CDR1 as MDHEN and CDR2 as SYDVKM. Trimming removed 3 bases from V and 6 bases from J, with 5 bases in between. This CDR3 has 11 amino acids. The CDR3: CASSFYPEAFF. The CDR3, as DNA: TGTGCCAGCAGTTTTTACCCTGAAGCTTTCTTT. The variable domain in full, with the rest retrieved from reference TRBV28 and TRBJ1-1, is DVKVTQSSRYLVKRTGEKVFLECVQDMDHENMFWYRQDPGLGLRLIYFSYDVKMKEKGDIPEGYSVSREKKERFSLILESASTNQTSMYLCASSFYPEAFFGQGTRLTVV.

The J gene is TRBJ2-2, the V gene TRBV13; D is perhaps TRBD1 or TRBD2 (6 bases each). Trimming removed 7 bases at V and 6 bases at J, with 12 bases between. Germline lookup yields CDR1 PRHDT and CDR2 FYEKMQ (reference sequence). The CDR3 length is 13 residues. CDR3 in amino acids: CASTKRGAGELFF. DNA of the CDR3: TGTGCCAGCACCAAGAGGGGGGCCGGGGAGCTGTTTTTT.

The V and J genes are TRBV7-9 and TRBJ2-7; no definite D call. The CDR3 spans 12 residues. Trimming pared 8 bases from V and 1 base from J, leaving 9 bases between. Germline assignment: CDR1 SEHNR and CDR2 FQNEAQ (reference sequence). CDR3 nucleotides: TGTGCCAGCTCCTACAGATCCTACGAGCAGTACTTC. The encoded protein is CASSYRSYEQYF.

The DNA of the CDR3 is TGTGCCAGCAGTGAATCAGGGGGCACAAGACTTCAGTACTTC. This encodes CASSESGGTRLQYF. The V call is TRBV25-1, the J call TRBJ2-4; 8 positions agree with TRBD1. Germline V gene data show CDR1 as MGHDK and CDR2 as SYGVNS. With 1 base clipped from V and 11 bases from J, the junction kept 7 bases outside the gene matches. CDR3 size: 14 residues.

This clone is large in the sample. The chain has TRBV4-3 and TRBJ2-1, with D maybe TRBD2 (6 bases). This CDR3 comprises 16 residues. Germline CDR1 and CDR2: LGHNA and YSLEER. V was shortened by 1 base and J by 4 bases, with 14 bases between the two germline ends. The CDR3 nucleotides read TGCGCCAGCAGCCAAGGGCTAGCGACCATGTACAATGAGCAGTTCTTC. Amino acid sequence: CASSQGLATMYNEQFF.

V is TRBV7-2 and J is TRBJ2-7; D is perhaps TRBD2 (5 bases). This CDR3 has 13 amino acids. V gave up 3 bases and J gave up 3 bases, with 9 bases separating them. Per the germline V gene, CDR1 is SGHTA and CDR2 is FQGNSA. The CDR3 DNA follows: TGTGCCAGCAGCTTGAGGGAGTTCTACGAGCAGTACTTC. Its translation is CASSLREFYEQYF.

The chain combines TRBV4-2 with TRBJ1-2; a weak D match, TRBD1 (5 bases). In germline, CDR1 is LGHNA, CDR2 YNFKEQ. The CDR3 is 13 amino acids. Deletions cut 0 bases from V and 6 bases from J, with 8 bases between. For the CDR3, the DNA is TGTGCCAGCAGCCAAGATCGGGGGGATGGCTACACCTTC. Amino acid sequence: CASSQDRGDGYTF.

Here the CDR3 DNA reads TGTGCCAGCAGCCAAGGGGCAGGACGCTCCTACAATGAGCAGTTCTTC. This encodes CASSQGAGRSYNEQFF. This sequence joins TRBV14 and TRBJ2-1; D remains unclear. Germline assignment: CDR1 SGHDN and CDR2 FVKESK. The CDR3 spans 16 residues. Deletions cut 1 base from V and 0 bases from J, with 10 bases between.

V gene TRBV23-1 combines with J gene TRBJ2-7, with TRBD1 identical over 8 bases. TRBV23-1 counts as an open reading frame of uncertain function. The CDR3 extends over 19 amino acids. V shed 2 bases and J 3 bases; nucleotides not matched to a gene: 18. The CDR3 nucleotides read TGCGCCAGCAGTCAACAATTCGGCAGGGGGCTAGCTCCGAACTACGAGCAGTACTTC. It codes for CASSQQFGRGLAPNYEQYF.

This clone was observed once. The genes are TRBV2 and TRBJ2-7, with D unresolved. This CDR3 is built from 12 residues. V lost 7 bases to trimming and J lost 3 bases, with 10 bases between them. Germline V CDR1 and CDR2: SNHLY, FYNNEI. CDR3 in DNA: TGTGCCAGCAAATGGGGATTCTACGAGCAGTACTTC. It encodes CASKWGFYEQYF.

The chain combines TRBV18 with TRBJ2-7; the D is unclear. Trimming took off 0 bases at V and 3 bases at J, with 9 bases between the two ends. This CDR3 contains 14 residues. The V gene's germline CDR1 is KGHSH and CDR2 LQKENI. This chain's CDR3 is CASSPPGFGYEQYF. The CDR3 coding sequence is TGTGCCAGCTCACCACCAGGGTTCGGCTACGAGCAGTACTTC.

The chain couples TRBV5-8 to TRBJ1-4, with D uncertain. The length of the CDR3 is 16 residues. V dropped 1 base and J dropped 5 bases, with 15 bases sitting between them. Germline CDR1 reads SGHTS; CDR2 reads YDEGEE. The CDR3 region has the DNA TGTGCCAGCAGCTTGTCATGGGGTCCGGGAAATGAAAAACTGTTTTTT. This encodes CASSLSWGPGNEKLFF.

This chain's CDR3 is CASSPTGGPYEQYF. CDR3 bases: TGTGCCAGCAGCCCGACAGGGGGACCCTACGAGCAGTACTTC. The chain couples TRBV9 to TRBJ2-7, with TRBD1 identical over 9 bases. V gave up 4 bases and J gave up 2 bases; unmatched junction bases: 4. The V gene's germline CDR1 is SGDLS and CDR2 YYNGEE. The CDR3 has 14 residues.

The chain links TRBV6-6 to TRBJ2-4; D unclear. Looked up from germline, CDR1 is MNHNY and CDR2 is SVGAGI (reference sequence). Trimming stripped 0 bases from V and 0 bases from J, with 9 bases between. This CDR3 spans 16 amino acids. CDR3 residues: CASSYSRMLAKNIQYF. The CDR3 nucleotides read TGTGCCAGCAGTTACTCAAGGATGCTAGCCAAAAACATTCAGTACTTC.

The chain employs TRBV20-1 and TRBJ1-2; D gene ambiguous. The CDR3 loop spans 11 amino acids. V was pared by 0 bases and J by 3 bases, with 2 bases between. Germline V gives CDR1 DFQATT, CDR2 SNEGSKA (reference sequence). The CDR3 nucleotides are TGCAGTGCTAGAGAGCACTATGGCTACACCTTC. This translates into CSAREHYGYTF.

The chain recombines TRBV5-1 with TRBJ1-2, with 8 bases fitting TRBD1. This CDR3 is 13 amino acids long. J gave up 7 bases and V 4 bases, and 6 bases lay outside the gene matches. The germline V gene encodes CDR1 SGHRS and CDR2 YFSETQ. CDR3 region: CASSVNRGTGYTF. CDR3 in DNA: TGCGCCAGCAGCGTGAACAGGGGGACTGGCTACACCTTC. Supplemented by reference TRBV5-1 and TRBJ1-2, the full variable domain reads KAGVTQTPRYLIKTRGQQVTLSCSPISGHRSVSWYQQTPGQGLQFLFEYFSETQRNKGNFPGRFSGRQFSNSRSEMNVSTLELGDSALYLCASSVNRGTGYTFGSGTRLTVV.

J is TRBJ1-2 and V is TRBV13, with 8 bases that match TRBD1. V shed 5 bases, J shed 5 bases, and the junction held 7 bases outside the gene matches. Germline V gene lookup returns CDR1 PRHDT and CDR2 FYEKMQ (reference sequence). The CDR3 sequence is 14 residues long. As DNA, the CDR3 is TGTGCCAGCAGCCCACAGGGGGGTGGGTATGGCTACACCTTC. It encodes CASSPQGGGYGYTF. The complete variable domain, with remaining parts taken from reference TRBV13 and TRBJ1-2, reads AAGVIQSPRHLIKEKRETATLKCYPIPRHDTVYWYQQGPGQDPQFLISFYEKMQSDKGSIPDRFSAQQFSDYHSELNMSSLELGDSALYFCASSPQGGGYGYTFGSGTRLTVV.